This entry concerns a single TCR beta chain. The antigen is not known. These data originate in a study of cytomegalovirus exposure and HLA in healthy donors. The PCR ran on 60 Vbeta and 13 Jbeta primers. This table comes from immunoSEQ multiplex PCR, and its TCRdb copy is limited to in-frame clones, with some not included. The repertoire consists of 130,000 or so clones, with 7% to 9.5% occurring once and the leading ten covering around 6%. Between the trimmed V and J ends, which lost 7 bases and 0 bases, there was a span of 8 bases. CDR1 LNHDA and CDR2 SQIVND come from the germline V gene (reference sequence). There are 13 residues in the CDR3. Study results and caveats: The listing of 150 to 200 TCR beta chains classed them as cytomegalovirus-associated. With high specificity and sensitivity, the classifier reportedly diagnosed cytomegalovirus status.

V usage is TRBV19 and J usage is TRBJ2-3, with D possibly being TRBD1 (5 bases). Sequencing was carried out using PBMCs. The sequence was obtained from a woman in her 40s in good health and CMV-seropositive. CDR3 nucleotide sequence: TGTGCCAGTAAAGACAGAAGCACAGATACGCAGTATTTT. Translating gives CASKDRSTDTQYF.